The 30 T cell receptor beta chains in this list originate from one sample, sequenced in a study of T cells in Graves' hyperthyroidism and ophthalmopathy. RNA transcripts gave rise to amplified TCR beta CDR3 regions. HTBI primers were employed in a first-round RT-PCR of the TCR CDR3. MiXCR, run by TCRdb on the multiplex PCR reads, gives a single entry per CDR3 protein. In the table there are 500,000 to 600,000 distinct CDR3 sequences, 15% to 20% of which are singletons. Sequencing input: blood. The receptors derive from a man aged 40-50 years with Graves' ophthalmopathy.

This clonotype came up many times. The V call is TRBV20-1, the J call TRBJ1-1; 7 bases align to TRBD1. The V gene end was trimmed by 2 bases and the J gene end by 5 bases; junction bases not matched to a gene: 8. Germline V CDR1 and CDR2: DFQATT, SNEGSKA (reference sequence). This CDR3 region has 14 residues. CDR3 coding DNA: TGCAGTGCTAGATCCCGACAGGGAGGGACTGAAGCTTTCTTT. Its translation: CSARSRQGGTEAFF.

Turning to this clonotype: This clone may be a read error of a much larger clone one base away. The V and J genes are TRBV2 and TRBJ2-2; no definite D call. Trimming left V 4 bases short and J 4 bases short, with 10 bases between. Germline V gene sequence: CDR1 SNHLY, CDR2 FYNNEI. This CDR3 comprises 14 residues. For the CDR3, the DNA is TGTGCCAGCAGTGTAGTACAGAGCACCGGGGAGCTGTTTTTT. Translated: CASSVVQSTGELFF. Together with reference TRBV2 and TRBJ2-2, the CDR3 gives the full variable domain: EPEVTQTPSHQVTQMGQEVILRCVPISNHLYFYWYRQILGQKVEFLVSFYNNEISEKSEIFDDQFSVERPDGSNFTLKIRSTKLEDSAMYFCASSVVQSTGELFFGEGSRLTVL.

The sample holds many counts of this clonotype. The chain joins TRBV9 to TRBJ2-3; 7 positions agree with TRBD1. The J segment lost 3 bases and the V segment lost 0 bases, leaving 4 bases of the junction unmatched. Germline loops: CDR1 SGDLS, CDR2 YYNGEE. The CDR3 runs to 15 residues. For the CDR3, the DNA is TGTGCCAGCAGCGTAGACAGGGGAATAACAGATACGCAGTATTTT. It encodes CASSVDRGITDTQYF.

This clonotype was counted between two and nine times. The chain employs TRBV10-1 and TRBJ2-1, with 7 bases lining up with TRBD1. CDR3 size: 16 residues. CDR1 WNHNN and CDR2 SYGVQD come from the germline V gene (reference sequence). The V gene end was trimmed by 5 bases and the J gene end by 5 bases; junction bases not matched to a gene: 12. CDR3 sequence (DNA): TGCGCCAGCAGTCCTCGGGACAGCCCTTACCACAATGAGCAGTTCTTC. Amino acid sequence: CASSPRDSPYHNEQFF.

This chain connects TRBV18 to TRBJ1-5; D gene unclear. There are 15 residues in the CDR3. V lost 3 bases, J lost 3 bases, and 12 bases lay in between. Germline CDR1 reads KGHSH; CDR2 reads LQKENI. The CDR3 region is CASSPLAGLNQPQHF. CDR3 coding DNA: TGTGCCAGCTCACCTTTGGCAGGCCTCAATCAGCCCCAGCATTTT.

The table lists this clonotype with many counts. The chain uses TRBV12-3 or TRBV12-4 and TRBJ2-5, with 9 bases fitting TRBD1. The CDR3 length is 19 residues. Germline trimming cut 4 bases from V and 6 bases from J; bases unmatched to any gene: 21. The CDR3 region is CASSSRDRAWGGQVQTQYF. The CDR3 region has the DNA TGTGCCAGCAGTTCCCGGGACAGGGCTTGGGGTGGCCAGGTTCAGACCCAGTACTTC.

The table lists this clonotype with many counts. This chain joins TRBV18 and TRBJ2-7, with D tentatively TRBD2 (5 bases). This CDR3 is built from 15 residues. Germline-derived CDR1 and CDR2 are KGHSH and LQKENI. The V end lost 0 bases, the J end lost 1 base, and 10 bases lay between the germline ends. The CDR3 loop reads CASSPPQEGSYEQYF. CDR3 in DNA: TGTGCCAGCTCACCACCGCAAGAGGGTTCCTACGAGCAGTACTTC.

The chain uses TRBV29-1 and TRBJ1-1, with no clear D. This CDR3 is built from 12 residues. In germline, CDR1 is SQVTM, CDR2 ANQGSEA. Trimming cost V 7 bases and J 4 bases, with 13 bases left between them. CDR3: CSAFLASTEAFF. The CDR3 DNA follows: TGCAGCGCCTTCCTGGCGAGCACTGAAGCTTTCTTT.

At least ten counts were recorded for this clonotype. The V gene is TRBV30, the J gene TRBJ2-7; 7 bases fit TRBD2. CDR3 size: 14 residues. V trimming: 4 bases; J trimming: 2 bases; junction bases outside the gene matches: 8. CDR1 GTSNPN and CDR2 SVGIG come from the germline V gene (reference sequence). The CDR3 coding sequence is TGTGCCTGGAAGGCTAGCGGAATTACCTACGAGCAGTACTTC. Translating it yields CAWKASGITYEQYF.

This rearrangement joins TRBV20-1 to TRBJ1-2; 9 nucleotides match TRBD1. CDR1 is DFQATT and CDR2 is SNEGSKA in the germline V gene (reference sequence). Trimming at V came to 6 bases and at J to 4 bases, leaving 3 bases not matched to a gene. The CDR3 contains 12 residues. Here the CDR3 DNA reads TGCAGTGCACTGACAGGGGGCTATGGCTACACCTTC. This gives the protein CSALTGGYGYTF.

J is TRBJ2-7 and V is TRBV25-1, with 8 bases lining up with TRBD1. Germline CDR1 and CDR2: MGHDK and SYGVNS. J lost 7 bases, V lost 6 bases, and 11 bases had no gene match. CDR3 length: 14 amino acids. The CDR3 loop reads CASRTWTGLGEQYF. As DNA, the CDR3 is TGTGCCAGCAGGACTTGGACAGGGTTGGGAGAGCAGTACTTC.

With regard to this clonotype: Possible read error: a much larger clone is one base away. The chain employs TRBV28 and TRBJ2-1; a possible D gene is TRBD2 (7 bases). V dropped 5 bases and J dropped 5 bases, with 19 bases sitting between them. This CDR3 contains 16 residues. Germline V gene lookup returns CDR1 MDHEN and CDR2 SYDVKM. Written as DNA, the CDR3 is TGTGCCAGCAGTCCTAGGGGGGGAGCCGGAGACAATGAGCAGTTCTTC. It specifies CASSPRGGAGDNEQFF.

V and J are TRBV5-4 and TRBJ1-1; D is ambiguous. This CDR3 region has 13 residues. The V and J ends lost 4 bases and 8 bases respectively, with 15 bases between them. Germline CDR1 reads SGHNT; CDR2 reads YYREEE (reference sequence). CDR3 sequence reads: CASSLGPPGEAFF. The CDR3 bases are TGTGCCAGCAGCCTAGGACCGCCGGGGGAAGCTTTCTTT.

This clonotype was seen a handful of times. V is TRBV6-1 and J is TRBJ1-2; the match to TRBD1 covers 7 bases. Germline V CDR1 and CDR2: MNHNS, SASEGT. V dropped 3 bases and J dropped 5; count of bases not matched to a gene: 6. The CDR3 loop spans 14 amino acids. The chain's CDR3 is CASSEGTVGYGYTF. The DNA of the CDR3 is TGTGCCAGCAGTGAGGGGACAGTTGGTTATGGCTACACCTTC.

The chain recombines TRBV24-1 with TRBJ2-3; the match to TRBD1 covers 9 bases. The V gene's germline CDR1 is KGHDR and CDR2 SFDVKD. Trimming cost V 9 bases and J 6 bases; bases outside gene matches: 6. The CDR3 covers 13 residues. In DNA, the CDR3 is TGTGCCACCGAGACAGGGGGAAAGGATACGCAGTATTTT. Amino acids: CATETGGKDTQYF.

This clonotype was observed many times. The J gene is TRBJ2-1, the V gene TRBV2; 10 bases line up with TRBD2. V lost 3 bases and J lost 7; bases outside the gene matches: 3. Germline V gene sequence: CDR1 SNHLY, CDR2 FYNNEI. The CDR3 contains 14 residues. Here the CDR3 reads CASSDTSGVNEQFF. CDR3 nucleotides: TGTGCCAGCAGTGATACTAGCGGGGTTAATGAGCAGTTCTTC.

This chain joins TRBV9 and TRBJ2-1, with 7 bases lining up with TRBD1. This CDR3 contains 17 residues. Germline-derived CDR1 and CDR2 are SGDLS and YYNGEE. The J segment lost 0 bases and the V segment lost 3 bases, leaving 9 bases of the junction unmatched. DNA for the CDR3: TGTGCCAGCAGCGCTGGGGACAGTTATTTCTCCTACAATGAGCAGTTCTTC. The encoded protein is CASSAGDSYFSYNEQFF.

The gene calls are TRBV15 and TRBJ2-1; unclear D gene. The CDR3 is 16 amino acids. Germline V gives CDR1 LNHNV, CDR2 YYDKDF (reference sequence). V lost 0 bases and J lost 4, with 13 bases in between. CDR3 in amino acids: CATSRDPSERYNEQFF. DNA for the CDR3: TGTGCCACCAGCAGAGATCCGAGTGAACGGTACAATGAGCAGTTCTTC.

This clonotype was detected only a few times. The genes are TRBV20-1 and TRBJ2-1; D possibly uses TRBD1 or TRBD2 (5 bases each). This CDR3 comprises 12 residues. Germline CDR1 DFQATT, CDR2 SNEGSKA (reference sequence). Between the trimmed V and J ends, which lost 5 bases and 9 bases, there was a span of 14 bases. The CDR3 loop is CSAGRELLEQFF. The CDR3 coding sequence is TGCAGTGCTGGCAGGGAGTTGCTTGAGCAGTTCTTC.

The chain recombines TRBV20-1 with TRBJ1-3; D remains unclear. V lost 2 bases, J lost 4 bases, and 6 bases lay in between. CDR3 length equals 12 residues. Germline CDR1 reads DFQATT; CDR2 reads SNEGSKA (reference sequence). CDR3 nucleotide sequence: TGCAGTGCTAGATTACCCGGAAACACCATATATTTT. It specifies CSARLPGNTIYF.

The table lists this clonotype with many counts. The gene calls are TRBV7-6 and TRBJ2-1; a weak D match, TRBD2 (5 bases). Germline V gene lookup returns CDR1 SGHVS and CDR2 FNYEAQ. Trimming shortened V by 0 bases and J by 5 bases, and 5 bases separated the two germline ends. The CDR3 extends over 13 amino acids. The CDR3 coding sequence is TGTGCCAGCAGCTTAGCGCGGGACAATGAGCAGTTCTTC. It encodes CASSLARDNEQFF.

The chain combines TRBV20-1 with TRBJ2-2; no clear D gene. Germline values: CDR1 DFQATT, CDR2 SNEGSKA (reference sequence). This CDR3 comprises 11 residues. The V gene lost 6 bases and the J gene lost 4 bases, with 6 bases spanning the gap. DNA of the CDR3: TGCAGTGCCCGGGCCACCGGGGAGCTGTTTTTT. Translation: CSARATGELFF.

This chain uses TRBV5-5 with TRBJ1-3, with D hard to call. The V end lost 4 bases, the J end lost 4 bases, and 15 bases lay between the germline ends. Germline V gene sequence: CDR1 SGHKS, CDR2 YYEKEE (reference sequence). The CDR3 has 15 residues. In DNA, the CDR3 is TGTGCCAGCAGCCTTGGGATATCGCGAGGAAACACCATATATTTT. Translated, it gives CASSLGISRGNTIYF.

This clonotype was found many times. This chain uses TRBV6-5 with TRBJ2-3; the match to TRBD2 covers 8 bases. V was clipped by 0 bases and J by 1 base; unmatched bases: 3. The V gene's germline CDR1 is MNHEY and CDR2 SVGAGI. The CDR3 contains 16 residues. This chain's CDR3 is CASSYSKAGGTDTQYF. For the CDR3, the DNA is TGTGCCAGCAGTTACTCGAAAGCGGGGGGCACAGATACGCAGTATTTT.

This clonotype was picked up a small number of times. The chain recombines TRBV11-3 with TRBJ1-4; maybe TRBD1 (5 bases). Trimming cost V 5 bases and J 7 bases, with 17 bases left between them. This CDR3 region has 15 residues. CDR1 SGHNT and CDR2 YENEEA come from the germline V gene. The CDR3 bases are TGTGCCAGCAGCCCTTGGCAGGGCAATGGTGAAAAACTGTTTTTT. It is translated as CASSPWQGNGEKLFF.

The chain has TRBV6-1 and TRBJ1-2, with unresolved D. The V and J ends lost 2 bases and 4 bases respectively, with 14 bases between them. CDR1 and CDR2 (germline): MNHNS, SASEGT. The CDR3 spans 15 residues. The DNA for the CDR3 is TGTGCCAGCAGTGAAATGAGGGCAGGCCCCTATGGCTACACCTTC. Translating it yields CASSEMRAGPYGYTF.

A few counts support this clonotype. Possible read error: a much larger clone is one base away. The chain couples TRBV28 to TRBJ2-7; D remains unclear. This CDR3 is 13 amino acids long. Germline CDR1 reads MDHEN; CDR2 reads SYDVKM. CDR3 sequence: CASRPTGSYEPYF. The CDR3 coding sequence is TGTGCCAGCAGACCCACCGGCTCCTACGAGCCGTACTTC.

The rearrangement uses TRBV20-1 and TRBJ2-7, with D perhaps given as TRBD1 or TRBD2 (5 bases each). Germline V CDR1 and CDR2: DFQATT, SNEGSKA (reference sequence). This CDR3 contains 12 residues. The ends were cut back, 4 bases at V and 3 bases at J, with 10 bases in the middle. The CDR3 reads CSAKGPLYEQYF. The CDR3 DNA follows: TGCAGTGCTAAGGGACCGCTCTACGAGCAGTACTTC.

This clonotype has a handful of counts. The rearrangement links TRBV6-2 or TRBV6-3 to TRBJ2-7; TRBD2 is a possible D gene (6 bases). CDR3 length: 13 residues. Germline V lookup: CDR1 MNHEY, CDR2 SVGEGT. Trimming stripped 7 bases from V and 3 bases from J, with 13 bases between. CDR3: CASTGGESYEQYF. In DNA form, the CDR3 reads TGTGCCAGCACTGGAGGGGAGAGCTACGAGCAGTACTTC.

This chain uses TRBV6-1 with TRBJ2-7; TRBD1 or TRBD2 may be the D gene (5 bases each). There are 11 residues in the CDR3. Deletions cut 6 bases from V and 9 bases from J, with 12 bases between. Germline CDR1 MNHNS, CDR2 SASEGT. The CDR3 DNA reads TGTGCCAGCAGCCGGGGAAGGGGGCAGTACTTC. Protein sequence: CASSRGRGQYF.